The next 10 T cell receptor beta chains were all read from a single sample in a study of patients and donors after allogeneic stem cell transplantation (dated by TCRdb to the early 2020s). The library was generated by RT-PCR. The run used a NextSeq 550. Using fastp trimming at Q25 and MiXCR clonotype assembly, TCRdb reanalyzed the public sequencing data and kept in-frame beta chains. Rows merge per CDR3 protein into single entries with the most common DNA and genes. The sample records 800,000 to 1,000,000 distinct CDR3 sequences, around 17% of which are singletons. 5% to 6.5% of the sample belongs to the ten largest clones. Source material: blood, either unsorted or a sorted T cell fraction (not recorded which). Receptors originate from a human donor who was either an allogeneic HSCT recipient or a stem cell or donor lymphocyte infusion donor (not recorded which). It is not recorded whose cells these are; they may come from a transplant donor.

The chain combines TRBV7-2 with TRBJ2-2; the D gene is possibly TRBD2 (5 bases). Between the trimmed V and J ends, which lost 5 bases and 9 bases, there was a span of 13 bases. The V gene's germline CDR1 is SGHTA and CDR2 FQGNSA. CDR3 length equals 13 residues. CDR3 in amino acids: CASSAPSSRELFF. Written as DNA, the CDR3 is TGTGCCAGCAGCGCCCCGTCTAGCAGGGAGCTGTTTTTT.

V and J are TRBV27 and TRBJ1-2, with 7 bases that match TRBD1. The CDR3 length is 14 residues. CDR1 is MNHEY, CDR2 SMNVEV, per germline (reference sequence). The V and J ends lost 3 bases and 3 bases, in that order; junction bases with no gene match: 4. The CDR3 protein is CASSFTGEDYGYTF. The CDR3 nucleotides are TGTGCCAGCAGTTTTACAGGGGAGGACTATGGCTACACCTTC.

This clonotype was observed many times. The rearrangement uses TRBV7-8 and TRBJ1-4; D not certain. This CDR3 is 13 amino acids long. The V and J ends lost 0 bases and 5 bases respectively, with 4 bases between them. Germline V gene sequence: CDR1 SGHVS, CDR2 FQNEAQ. The CDR3: CASSLARNEKLFF. CDR3 DNA sequence: TGTGCCAGCAGCTTAGCGAGAAATGAAAAACTGTTTTTT. Using reference TRBV7-8 and TRBJ1-4 for the parts outside the CDR3, the full variable domain is GAGVSQSPRYKVAKRGQDVALRCDPISGHVSLFWYQQALGQGPEFLTYFQNEAQLDKSGLPSDRFFAERPEGSVSTLKIQRTQQEDSAVYLCASSLARNEKLFFGSGTQLSVL.

The chain uses TRBV6-5 and TRBJ1-6, with 7 bases matching TRBD1. From germline, CDR1 is MNHEY and CDR2 SVGAGI. The CDR3 is 14 amino acids. V lost 2 bases, J lost 9 bases, and 4 bases stayed unmatched. CDR3 DNA: TGTGCCAGCAGTTACCACAGGGGAATTTCACCCCTCCACTTT. It codes for CASSYHRGISPLHF.

The CDR3 bases are TGTGCCAGCAGACCCCATAGCGGGTGGGGCACAGATACGCAGTATTTT. Translated: CASRPHSGWGTDTQYF. The V call is TRBV6-1, the J call TRBJ2-3, with TRBD2 matching 7 bases. Germline CDR1 MNHNS, CDR2 SASEGT. This CDR3 region has 16 residues. V lost 6 bases, J lost 1 base, and 10 bases stayed unmatched.

The chain uses TRBV10-3 and TRBJ1-1, with TRBD1 matching over 7 bases. The germline gives CDR1 ENHRY, CDR2 SYGVKD. V dropped 2 bases and J dropped 8; count of bases not matched to a gene: 14. The CDR3 spans 16 residues. The CDR3 DNA reads TGTGCCATCAGTGAGAACGACAGGGTCGGCCGGCCGGAAGCTTTCTTT. Translation gives CAISENDRVGRPEAFF.

This clonotype was seen a handful of times. V is TRBV2 and J is TRBJ1-5; D possibly corresponds to TRBD1 (5 bases). The CDR3 totals 14 residues. Germline-derived CDR1 and CDR2 are SNHLY and FYNNEI. V was cut by 6 bases and J by 2 bases, with 11 bases left in between. CDR3 nucleotide sequence: TGTGCCAGCAGGGCCGACAGCCGCAATCAGCCCCAGCATTTT. This codes for CASRADSRNQPQHF.

The table lists this clonotype with a few counts. This chain connects TRBV29-1 to TRBJ1-1; no reliable D call. Germline assignment: CDR1 SQVTM and CDR2 ANQGSEA. V was cut by 4 bases and J by 5 bases, with 17 bases left in between. The CDR3 spans 14 residues. The CDR3 DNA follows: TGCAGCGTTGGCGGAGTGGGCGGGGAGACTGAAGCTTTCTTT. Its translation: CSVGGVGGETEAFF.

This clonotype was seen more than once but under ten times. The chain joins TRBV7-6 to TRBJ2-7, with a weak D call TRBD2 (5 bases). The CDR3 spans 14 residues. The V gene's germline CDR1 is SGHVS and CDR2 FNYEAQ. Trimming pared 5 bases from V and 4 bases from J, leaving 15 bases between. CDR3 DNA: TGTGCCAGCAGCCGGACTGACTCTGGATACGAGCAGTACTTC. This gives the protein CASSRTDSGYEQYF.

The sample holds a few counts of this clonotype. This could be a read error, since a much larger clone is one nucleotide away. This chain connects TRBV27 to TRBJ2-5; D gene uncertain. Germline CDR1 and CDR2: MNHEY and SMNVEV (reference sequence). Trimming left V 3 bases short and J 3 bases short, with 8 bases between. This CDR3 is 13 amino acids long. The CDR3 nucleotides are TGTGCCAGCAGTTTTGGGCAGGAAGAGACCCAGTACTTC. Translated: CASSFGQEETQYF.